This T cell receptor beta chain came from a study of shared clonotypes between healthy human individuals (dated by TCRdb to the early 2020s). A note on the overall study: A couple of women and a few men aged 18 to 49 years were included in the cohort. For each donor, three plates each were used for CD4 naive and CD4 memory, two plates were used for CD8 naive, and one plate was used for CD8 memory. The study deeply sequenced blood TCR repertoires of about 5 healthy adults to estimate repertoire size and the extent of clonotype sharing between individuals. Libraries were prepared and TCR repertoires were sequenced by different laboratories using diverse techniques, in order to increase sequencing depth and limit assay-specific biases. Between about 0.9 and 8.9 billion PBMCs per donor were obtained by leukapheresis.

V is pared back by 2 bases and J by 5 bases, with 27 bases lying between the germline termini. As encoded in the germline V gene, CDR1 is KGHSH while CDR2 is LQKENI. The CDR3, from cysteine to phenylalanine, totals 19 residues. Of the read, only the CDR3 DNA is kept; its 57 bases are in frame from base 1. Donors were healthy HIV-negative adults with no recently reported acute infections or vaccinations. All donors were Caucasian adults living in Nashville, Tennessee, USA. CD4+ T cells were enriched by magnetic negative selection; naive cells were then positively selected on CD45RA, and the negative fraction formed the memory subset. Blood was collected by leukapheresis, and PBMCs were isolated by Ficoll-Histopaque density gradient centrifugation and then cryopreserved in liquid nitrogen vapor phase. Purity and quantity of every magnetically sorted T cell population were checked by analytical flow cytometry. Genomic DNA was isolated from each sorted fraction and quantified by UV absorbance on a Nanodrop 2000c.

Details on this clone: Its antigen is currently not known. The input lacks base qualities; no much larger clone sits a single base away.

Summary of the overall study and its limitations: Higher generation probabilities were observed for clonotypes shared by all four sorted-subset donors than for non-shared clonotypes. Estimated clonotype richness was generally larger for naive than for memory subsets. Pairwise subsampling indicated that sequencing depth was expected to affect the degree of clonotype sharing among donors. Across a handful of donors, around 5.4% of naive CD4, 3.5% of naive CD8, about 2.3% of memory CD4, and over 0.35% of memory CD8 clonotypes were shared. The small number of donors limited the genetic and exposure-history diversity represented. Only blood was sampled, and tissue TCR repertoires likely differ from those in blood. Incomplete sequencing was indicated by rarefaction of sorted-subset datasets, despite the large sequencing depth.

Using the deep immunoSEQ assay, TCR CDR3 regions were amplified from genomic DNA by multiplex PCR. For each cell subset, the extracted genomic DNA was distributed evenly across all wells of several immunoSEQ 96-well plates, and each plate served as one replicate. For sorted subsets, roughly 200 ng of genomic DNA, equivalent to 25,000 to 35,000 T cell genomes, went into each replicate PCR. Purified libraries were quantified with a Qubit 3.0 fluorometer, sized on a Bioanalyzer 2100, and re-quantified with the KAPA Library Quantification kit. Every immunoSEQ 96-well plate was sequenced on a separate single-read 150-cycle Illumina NextSeq 550 flow cell. Per the original workflow: Because the immunoSEQ output included only junctional sequences and no quality scores, the filtering could not be the same as the filtering used for full-length reads. To assign V/J genes and CDR3, sequences were annotated using PyIR, a Python wrapper for IgBLAST v1.9, with IMGT germline references. Reads with weak V/J assignments (E-value above 1e-6), missing CDR3, stop codons, out-of-frame junctions, or ambiguous translated residues were removed. V3J clonotypes were defined as sequences sharing the same inferred V gene, J gene, and CDR3 amino acid sequence. The percentage overlap between two repertoires was calculated by dividing the number of shared unique clonotypes by the size of the smaller repertoire. Repertoire richness was assessed with RTK rarefaction, the Chao1 estimator, and Recon v2.1 estimates of unobserved clonotypes. OLGA was used to compute generation probabilities for all TCRbeta clonotypes that the gDNA method yielded from a few donors. TCRdb obtained this table from immuneACCESS and retained in-frame rearrangements with V and J assigned. These tables miss some clones; where compared with another copy, unresolved V genes account for less than half of the shortfall, and the remainder is unexplained. The V and J calls and the clone size are those of that table, but D and trimming were determined from the DNA. A total of roughly 500,000 clones appear in this sample, approximately 95% of them only once. The ten largest clones take up roughly 0.06% of the sample.

The specimen was naive CD4+ T cells sorted from blood. Sample cell subset or site, as interpreted from the label and publication: CD45RA+ positively selected. The chain is made from TRBV18 and TRBJ1-1; no D gene is confidently identified. This clonotype was sampled from a woman between 25 and 40 years old in good health. The CDR3 in this case is CASSPKAKTLDPQRTEAFF. The nucleotides are TGTGCCAGCTCACCAAAAGCAAAAACACTGGACCCCCAGAGGACTGAAGCTTTCTTT. The CDR3, completed at both ends by the reference TRBV18 and TRBJ1-1 genes, gives the full variable domain NAGVMQNPRHLVRRRGQEARLRCSPMKGHSHVYWYRQLPEEGLKFMVYLQKENIIDESGMPKERFSAEFPKEGPSILRIQQVVRGDSAAYFCASSPKAKTLDPQRTEAFFGQGTRLTVV.